Listed below are T cell receptor beta chains from one sample, sequenced in a study of T cells in Graves' hyperthyroidism and ophthalmopathy. TCRdb re-analysed the multiplex PCR reads in MiXCR, keeping a single row per CDR3 protein. The sample contains almost 600,000 distinct CDR3 sequences, roughly 13% of which appear only once. Sequences were obtained from blood. These receptors came from a woman in her twenties or thirties with Graves' hyperthyroidism that later progressed to Graves' ophthalmopathy. CDR3s leave out the opening cysteine and the closing phenylalanine or tryptophan. A D gene is named only where the DNA matches it firmly.

J	V	D	CDR3
TRBJ2-1	TRBV19	NA	ASSIPRGPSLRNEQF
TRBJ2-5	TRBV11-3	NA	ASSFLSQGGETQY
TRBJ1-6	TRBV5-1	TRBD1	ASSKGAGDNSPLH
TRBJ2-5	TRBV19	TRBD1	ASMRDRGETQY
TRBJ2-7	TRBV19	TRBD2	ASSPTGGDPWEQY
TRBJ2-5	TRBV30	NA	AGHRDKGTETQY
TRBJ2-1	TRBV7-3	TRBD1	ASSLSMGQGNYNEQF
TRBJ2-5	TRBV12-3/TRBV12-4	NA	ASSLEVGETQY
TRBJ2-3	TRBV20-1	TRBD2	SADRTSGFTDTQY
TRBJ2-1	TRBV11-1	TRBD1	ASRLTGSSYNEQF
TRBJ1-1	TRBV7-2	NA	ASSGRREAEAF
TRBJ1-1	TRBV10-3	NA	AISVGDGNTEAF
TRBJ2-2	TRBV24-1	TRBD2	ATSATGLEDTGELF
TRBJ2-1	TRBV20-1	TRBD2	SASPRGRADNEQF
TRBJ1-2	TRBV28	TRBD1	ASTGTGESDGYT
TRBJ2-1	TRBV12-3/TRBV12-4	TRBD2	ASRFPVGTSANNEQF
TRBJ1-1	TRBV11-1	NA	ASSSRDAATEAF
TRBJ2-1	TRBV6-1	TRBD2	ASSPRREGEQF
TRBJ1-6	TRBV9	NA	ASSLRWSDSPLH
TRBJ2-3	TRBV27	NA	ASSFTSASGSTDTQY
TRBJ2-1	TRBV3-1	NA	ASSPDSHEQF
TRBJ2-7	TRBV24-1	NA	ATSDGTPDEQY
TRBJ2-7	TRBV28	NA	ASSIPMVGARYEQY
TRBJ1-1	TRBV7-2	TRBD1	ASRTVGTGNTEAF
TRBJ2-1	TRBV4-1	NA	ASSQAKGLHNEQF
TRBJ2-7	TRBV2	NA	ASRGYEQY
TRBJ2-1	TRBV20-1	NA	SARDPSSRYNEQF
TRBJ1-1	TRBV5-6	NA	ASSPWGDMNTEAF
TRBJ1-2	TRBV12-3/TRBV12-4	TRBD1	ASSPDRSQGAVYGYT
TRBJ2-1	TRBV4-1	TRBD1	ASSRTGGAGNEQF
TRBJ1-1	TRBV6-1	NA	ASSYTEGLRNTEAF
TRBJ2-7	TRBV12-3/TRBV12-4	TRBD1	ASSFGPGQGDEQY
TRBJ2-7	TRBV2	TRBD1	ASSTGTGYSYEQY
TRBJ2-5	TRBV18	NA	ASSPLTSSPFQETQY
TRBJ2-6	TRBV5-6	NA	ASSLGLAGANVLT
TRBJ2-2	TRBV12-3/TRBV12-4	NA	ASSPDSGNTGELF
TRBJ1-3	TRBV7-9	NA	ASTRGTENTIY
TRBJ2-7	TRBV2	TRBD1	ASNVNRGASYEQY
TRBJ2-7	TRBV3-1	NA	ASSLAGGGYYEQY
TRBJ1-2	TRBV5-1	NA	ASSALHTGVNYGYT
TRBJ1-2	TRBV18	TRBD1	ASSRFGQGVNNYGYT
TRBJ2-1	TRBV24-1	NA	ATSVGGLLGEQF
TRBJ2-7	TRBV30	TRBD2	AWSGGLAGGEGSEQY
TRBJ1-1	TRBV20-1	NA	SATPLAYRERSAAF
TRBJ1-1	TRBV20-1	NA	SARWTRGAEAF
TRBJ2-1	TRBV7-9	NA	ASSPGGSGAYNEQF
TRBJ1-2	TRBV28	NA	ASSFRLVGYT
TRBJ2-2	TRBV2	TRBD2	ASSLGLAINGELF
TRBJ2-1	TRBV7-9	TRBD1	ASSLDREYYNEQF
TRBJ2-3	TRBV6-5	TRBD1	ASSYTYRGDTQY
TRBJ1-5	TRBV11-2	NA	ASSPSREESNQPQH
TRBJ2-7	TRBV15	TRBD2	ATSRDLAGPYEQY
TRBJ1-2	TRBV6-5	NA	ASSYSTAVGYGYT
TRBJ2-6	TRBV6-5	NA	ASSYYSDNSGANVLT
TRBJ2-1	TRBV19	NA	ASSVRDFNNEQF